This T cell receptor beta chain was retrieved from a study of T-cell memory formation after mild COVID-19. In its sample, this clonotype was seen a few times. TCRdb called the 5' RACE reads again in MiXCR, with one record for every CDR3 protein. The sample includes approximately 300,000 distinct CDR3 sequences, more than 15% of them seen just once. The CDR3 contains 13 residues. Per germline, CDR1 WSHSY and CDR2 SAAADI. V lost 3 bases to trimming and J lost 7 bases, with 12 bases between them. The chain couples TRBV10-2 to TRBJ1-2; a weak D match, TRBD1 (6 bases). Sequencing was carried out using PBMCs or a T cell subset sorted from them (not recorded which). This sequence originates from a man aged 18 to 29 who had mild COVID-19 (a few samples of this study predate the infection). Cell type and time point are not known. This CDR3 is CASSDTRGAGYTF. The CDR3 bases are TGCGCCAGCAGTGACACAAGGGGGGCTGGCTACACCTTC.